The 18 T cell receptor beta chains below come from one sample, sequenced in a study of Graves' ophthalmopathy and Graves' hyperthyroidism. The TCR beta CDR3 regions underwent amplification from RNA transcripts. RT-PCR with HTBI primers came first, then second-round multiplex PCR. Each CDR3 protein is one row after TCRdb ran MiXCR on the multiplex PCR reads. The table lists 650,000 to 800,000 distinct CDR3 sequences, just over 40% of them singletons. The sequencing sample was made of peripheral blood. The receptor set was obtained from an adult man with Graves' ophthalmopathy.

The rearrangement joins TRBV11-2 to TRBJ2-5, with TRBD2 as a possible D gene (5 bases). CDR1 and CDR2 (germline): SGHAT, FQNNGV. CDR3 length: 14 residues. V was shortened by 3 bases and J by 5 bases, with 13 bases between the two germline ends. The CDR3 sequence is CASSFPGSRETQYF. The CDR3 bases are TGTGCCAGCAGCTTCCCGGGAAGTCGGGAGACCCAGTACTTC.

This clonotype was detected only a few times. A much larger clone differs from this one at a single base, so this may be a read error. The V and J genes are TRBV7-3 and TRBJ1-5; unclear D gene. The germline V gene has CDR1 SGHTA and CDR2 FQGTGA. V lost 5 bases, J lost 1 base, and 9 bases lay in between. The length of the CDR3 is 14 residues. This CDR3 is CASSQGRSNQPQHF. CDR3 DNA sequence: TGTGCCAGCAGCCAAGGGAGGAGCAATCAGCCCCAGCATTTT. Looking up the rest from reference TRBV7-3 and TRBJ1-5 gives the full variable domain: GAGVSQTPSNKVTEKGKYVELRCDPISGHTALYWYRQSLGQGPEFLIYFQGTGAADDSGLPNDRFFAVRPEGSVSTLKIQRTERGDSAVYLCASSQGRSNQPQHFGDGTRLSIL.

This chain joins TRBV2 and TRBJ2-1; D unresolved. The CDR3 contains 16 residues. Germline CDR1 reads SNHLY; CDR2 reads FYNNEI. Trimming cost V 2 bases and J 9 bases, with 20 bases left between them. The CDR3 DNA reads as TGTGCCAGCAGTGAACAGCTAGGTTTAGGATGGGGTGAGCAGTTCTTC. The encoded protein is CASSEQLGLGWGEQFF. Full variable domain (outside the CDR3, taken from reference TRBV2 and TRBJ2-1): EPEVTQTPSHQVTQMGQEVILRCVPISNHLYFYWYRQILGQKVEFLVSFYNNEISEKSEIFDDQFSVERPDGSNFTLKIRSTKLEDSAMYFCASSEQLGLGWGEQFFGPGTRLTVL.

This clonotype came up a few times. The V call is TRBV7-2, the J call TRBJ2-5; D may be TRBD2 (5 bases). Germline CDR1 and CDR2: SGHTA and FQGNSA. V was shortened by 4 bases and J by 5 bases, with 17 bases between the two germline ends. This CDR3 region has 15 residues. CDR3: CASSSTPGSQETQYF. CDR3 coding DNA: TGTGCCAGCAGCTCAACCCCGGGGTCGCAGGAGACCCAGTACTTC.

This sequence joins TRBV12-5 and TRBJ2-7, with 9 bases identical to TRBD2. Trimming cost V 3 bases and J 0 bases; bases outside gene matches: 0. CDR1 and CDR2 from the germline V gene are LGHNT and FRNRAP. This CDR3 has 14 amino acids. The DNA for the CDR3 is TGTGCTAGTGGTTTTAGCGGGAGCTCCTACGAGCAGTACTTC. Its translation: CASGFSGSSYEQYF.

This clonotype was seen more than once but under ten times. This chain joins TRBV27 and TRBJ2-7, with 7 bases matching TRBD1. Germline CDR1 is MNHEY and CDR2 is SMNVEV (reference sequence). Trimming removed 8 bases from V and 2 bases from J; junction bases left unmatched: 6. This CDR3 has 13 amino acids. The CDR3 here is CASSSRGPYEQYF. CDR3 DNA: TGTGCCAGCTCCTCTAGGGGGCCCTACGAGCAGTACTTC.

This clonotype was counted only a few times. The chain recombines TRBV19 with TRBJ2-7; maybe TRBD2 (6 bases). Germline V gene data show CDR1 as LNHDA and CDR2 as SQIVND (reference sequence). Trimming took 3 bases from V and 1 from J, leaving 10 bases between them. The CDR3 covers 14 residues. The CDR3 reads CASSILGGSYEQYF. The CDR3 nucleotides read TGTGCCAGTAGTATCTTGGGGGGTTCCTACGAGCAGTACTTC.

Points on this clonotype: A much bigger clone sits one base away, suggesting this may be a read error. The chain employs TRBV7-4 and TRBJ2-7, with 7 bases aligning to TRBD1. The CDR3 length is 14 residues. CDR1 is SGHVT and CDR2 is SQSDAQ in the germline V gene. The V and J ends lost 6 bases and 0 bases, in that order; junction bases with no gene match: 5. Here the CDR3 reads CASRWGQNSYEQYF. Here the CDR3 DNA reads TGTGCCAGCAGGTGGGGACAGAACTCCTACGAGCAGTACTTC. The full variable domain, completed using reference TRBV7-4 and TRBJ2-7, is GAGVSQSPRYKVAKRGRDVALRCDSISGHVTLYWYRQTLGQGSEVLTYSQSDAQRDKSGRPSGRFSAERPERSVSTLKIQRTEQGDSAVYLCASRWGQNSYEQYFGPGTRLTVT.

Worth noting for this clonotype: A read error is possible here, since a much larger clone lies one base away. The CDR3 DNA sequence: TGTGCCAACAGCCCCGGGGCTATCTCGGGAAACACCATATATTTT. Its protein is CANSPGAISGNTIYF. The rearrangement links TRBV2 to TRBJ1-3, with D tentatively TRBD1 (5 bases). Trimming removed 10 bases from V and 4 bases from J, with 20 bases in between. Germline CDR1 and CDR2: SNHLY and FYNNEI. The CDR3 consists of 15 residues.

The sample holds many counts of this clonotype. The V call is TRBV19, the J call TRBJ1-1; D remains ambiguous. The CDR3 extends over 13 amino acids. The germline V gene encodes CDR1 LNHDA and CDR2 SQIVND (reference sequence). Trimming removed 8 bases from V and 4 bases from J, with 14 bases in between. The CDR3 protein is CASFRDLSTEAFF. In DNA form, the CDR3 reads TGTGCCAGTTTCCGAGATCTGAGCACTGAAGCTTTCTTT.

Worth noting for this clonotype: A much larger clone is a single base away; this may be a read error. V usage is TRBV12-3 or TRBV12-4 and J usage is TRBJ1-4; a possible D gene is TRBD1 (6 bases). There are 14 residues in the CDR3. The V end was cut by 4 bases, the J end by 6 bases, with 12 bases between. CDR3 protein: CASSYFGTYEKLFF. In DNA, the CDR3 is TGTGCCAGCAGTTATTTCGGGACATATGAAAAACTGTTTTTT.

J is TRBJ2-7 and V is TRBV19, with 7 bases lining up with TRBD1. Germline assignment: CDR1 LNHDA and CDR2 SQIVND (reference sequence). The CDR3 is 12 residues long. CDR3 DNA: TGTGCAAGAAAGGGGACAGCGTGGGAGCAGTACTTC. Residues: CARKGTAWEQYF.

As regards this clonotype: Given a much more abundant clone one base away, this may be a read error. The rearrangement links TRBV25-1 to TRBJ2-3; 12 nucleotides align to TRBD2. The CDR3 is made up of 16 amino acids. The germline V gene encodes CDR1 MGHDK and CDR2 SYGVNS. V was clipped by 4 bases and J by 7 bases; unmatched bases: 9. The chain's CDR3 is CASSVTSGSDANTQYF. The CDR3 nucleotides are TGTGCCAGCAGTGTGACTAGCGGGAGCGATGCAAATACGCAGTATTTT.

This clonotype was observed many times. The chain links TRBV29-1 to TRBJ2-7; weak D call: TRBD2 (6 bases). CDR3 length: 13 residues. V was trimmed by 6 bases and J by 3 bases, leaving 15 bases between them. Germline CDR1 reads SQVTM; CDR2 reads ANQGSEA. The CDR3 region is CSVGGADHYEQYF. In DNA, the CDR3 is TGCAGCGTCGGGGGAGCGGATCACTACGAGCAGTACTTC.

The sample holds a few counts of this clonotype. V is TRBV6-6 and J is TRBJ1-3, with D perhaps TRBD1 (6 bases). With 6 bases removed from V and 2 bases from J, the gap between germline ends came to 17 bases. Germline CDR1 and CDR2: MNHNY and SVGAGI (reference sequence). This CDR3 comprises 16 residues. In DNA form, the CDR3 reads TGTGCCAGCAGGGCTTGGGGGGGCGAAACTGGAAACACCATATATTTT. Its translation is CASRAWGGETGNTIYF.

This sequence joins TRBV6-1 and TRBJ2-3; TRBD1 or TRBD2 may be the D gene (5 bases each). V was trimmed by 7 bases and J by 2 bases, leaving 13 bases between them. There are 14 residues in the CDR3. Germline CDR1 reads MNHNS; CDR2 reads SASEGT. The CDR3 coding sequence is TGTGCCAGCACCCAGGGACCGCTCACAGATACGCAGTATTTT. As protein: CASTQGPLTDTQYF.

This clonotype was observed at least ten times. V gene TRBV7-9 combines with J gene TRBJ2-7; D is perhaps TRBD1 (6 bases). There are 12 residues in the CDR3. The ends were cut back, 3 bases at V and 7 bases at J, with 10 bases in the middle. Germline V gene sequence: CDR1 SEHNR, CDR2 FQNEAQ (reference sequence). Here the CDR3 reads CASSFDRLEQYF. The CDR3, as DNA: TGTGCCAGCAGCTTCGACAGGCTGGAGCAGTACTTC.

This clonotype was detected ten times or more. CDR3 bases: TGTGCCAGTAGTAGGCAAGGGATCTATGGCTACACCTTC. It specifies CASSRQGIYGYTF. The V gene is TRBV19, the J gene TRBJ1-2; D is unclear. With 4 bases removed from V and 4 bases from J, the gap between germline ends came to 10 bases. In germline, CDR1 is LNHDA, CDR2 SQIVND (reference sequence). This CDR3 has 13 amino acids.